This TCR beta chain was identified during a study of cytomegalovirus exposure and HLA in healthy donors. About the study: Findings of an earlier analysis included some 110 million unique TCR beta sequences from some 190 million T cells. Study observations and caveats: Excluded: some indistinguishable V segments such as TRBV6-2 and TRBV6-3. Productive status was seen about 87% or about 30% of the time for most TCR beta V segments in an earlier analysis. It is likely that the observed cluster of highly shared sequence variants was a sequencing artifact.

In the case of this clone: Its antigen is still unknown.

It was with 60 Vbeta and 13 Jbeta primers that the PCR ran. Sequenced by immunoSEQ multiplex PCR; TCRdb stores in-frame clones only, minus some. The sample lists 150,000 to 200,000 clones, around four fifths occurring once. V was clipped by 3 bases and J by 0 bases, with 7 bases between them. The V gene's germline CDR1 is SGHKS and CDR2 YYEKEE (reference sequence). The CDR3 length is 14 residues. This chain joins TRBV5-5 and TRBJ1-5; no clear D. The sequence was collected from a female donor in good health and CMV-seronegative. The material sequenced was PBMCs. CDR3 in DNA: TGTGCCAGCAGCTCTGAGTATAGCAATCAGCCCCAGCATTTT. It codes for CASSSEYSNQPQHF. Together with reference TRBV5-5 and TRBJ1-5, the CDR3 gives the full variable domain: DAGVTQSPTHLIKTRGQQVTLRCSPISGHKSVSWYQQVLGQGPQFIFQYYEKEERGRGNFPDRFSARQFPNYSSELNVNALLLGDSALYLCASSSEYSNQPQHFGDGTRLSIL.